Below are 8 T cell receptor beta chains sequenced from a single sample in a study of blood T cell repertoires in COVID-19. The assay was immunoSEQ multiplex PCR, and TCRdb's table has in-frame clones only and misses some. The profile shows around 97,000 clones, roughly 89% of them singletons. The specimen was peripheral blood. The receptors originated from a woman older than 75 in a cohort sampled during active COVID-19.

The J gene is TRBJ2-3, the V gene TRBV24-1, with 10 bases lining up with TRBD1. The trim removed 4 bases at V and 0 bases at J, leaving 3 bases unmatched. This CDR3 spans 16 amino acids. CDR1 and CDR2 (germline): KGHDR, SFDVKD. The CDR3 DNA follows: TGTGCCACCAGTGACGGGGACAGGGGAAGCACAGATACGCAGTATTTT. It is translated as CATSDGDRGSTDTQYF.

This rearrangement joins TRBV7-3 to TRBJ2-3; 10 bases are shared with TRBD2. With V trimmed by 1 base and J by 0 bases, 16 bases remained unmatched. The germline CDR1 and CDR2 sequences are SGHTA and FQGTGA. The CDR3 loop spans 21 amino acids. CDR3 protein: CASSLNARLGGSGGSTDTQYF. For the CDR3, the DNA is TGTGCCAGCAGCTTAAATGCCCGACTAGGGGGTAGCGGGGGGAGCACAGATACGCAGTATTTT.

This clone is a singleton in its sample. The chain combines TRBV3-1 (or the pseudogene TRBV3-2) with TRBJ1-2, with D unclear. The CDR3 runs 12 residues. The V end was cut by 1 base, the J end by 8 bases, with 8 bases between. CDR1 and CDR2 (germline): LGHDT, YNNKEL (reference sequence). The CDR3 sequence: CASSQGPVGYTF. Here the CDR3 DNA reads TGTGCCAGCAGCCAAGGCCCAGTGGGCTACACCTTC.

Notes on this clone: One end of the junction is discordant with germline, which a read error may explain. In the same sample, other DNA sequences code for this CDR3. V and J are TRBV5-1 and TRBJ2-2; perhaps TRBD2 as D (6 bases). There are 14 residues in the CDR3. Germline CDR1 is SGHRS and CDR2 is YFSETQ. CDR3 loop: CASYRDSNTGELFF. CDR3 nucleotide sequence: TGTGCCAGCTATCGGGACTCGAACACCGGGGAGCTGTTTTTT.

This sequence joins TRBV27 and TRBJ2-7; D possibly corresponds to TRBD2 (6 bases). V lost 5 bases and J lost 6, with 23 bases in between. CDR3 length: 16 amino acids. Germline CDR1 reads MNHEY; CDR2 reads SMNVEV (reference sequence). CDR3 in amino acids: CASSRGLAATKGEQYF. The CDR3 DNA follows: TGTGCCAGCAGTCGGGGGTTAGCGGCTACGAAGGGCGAGCAGTACTTC.

The V call is TRBV30, the J call TRBJ1-3; a weak D match, TRBD1 (6 bases). Germline V gene data show CDR1 as GTSNPN and CDR2 as SVGIG (reference sequence). The CDR3 sequence is 14 residues long. Between the trimmed V and J ends, which lost 2 bases and 5 bases, there was a span of 13 bases. This CDR3 is CAWSLGGDRNTIYF. The CDR3 region has the DNA TGTGCCTGGAGTCTAGGGGGAGATCGAAACACCATATATTTT.

The rearrangement uses TRBV6-6 and TRBJ2-7; 7 bases line up with TRBD1. The CDR3 spans 14 residues. The germline V gene encodes CDR1 MNHNY and CDR2 SVGAGI (reference sequence). After removal of 6 bases from V and 6 bases from J, the junction contained 11 bases not matched to a gene. Here the CDR3 DNA reads TGTGCCAGCAGCTATGTCACAGGGGTAGGCGAGCAGTACTTC. Amino acid sequence: CASSYVTGVGEQYF.

The chain carries TRBV18 and TRBJ2-7; a possible D gene is TRBD2 (5 bases). CDR1 KGHSH and CDR2 LQKENI come from the germline V gene. CDR3 length: 13 amino acids. V dropped 2 bases and J dropped 2 bases, with 7 bases sitting between them. Here the CDR3 reads CASSPNSAYEQYF. CDR3 nucleotide sequence: TGTGCCAGCTCACCAAATAGCGCCTACGAGCAGTACTTC.